The 20 T cell receptor beta chains in this list originate from one sample, sequenced in a study of blood T cell repertoires in COVID-19. Here immunoSEQ multiplex PCR was the method, and the copy in TCRdb shows in-frame clones only, minus some. The data show under 500,000 clones, nearly 90% seen once. The material sequenced was PBMCs or T cells enriched from blood (not recorded which). All receptors come from a woman under 30 with acute COVID-19.

The genes are TRBV7-2 and TRBJ2-3; TRBD2 is a possible D gene (6 bases). The CDR3 extends over 16 amino acids. CDR1 is SGHTA, CDR2 FQGNSA, per germline. V lost 5 bases and J 6 bases, leaving 21 bases between the germline ends. CDR3 sequence reads: CASSARLLGSDDTQYF. CDR3 bases: TGTGCCAGCAGCGCGCGCCTGCTCGGGAGTGATGATACGCAGTATTTT.

The chain has TRBV6-2 or TRBV6-3 and TRBJ1-2; D might be TRBD1 (6 bases). V was pared by 4 bases and J by 10 bases, with 13 bases between. Germline V CDR1 and CDR2: MNHEY, SVGEGT. The CDR3 consists of 12 residues. Written as DNA, the CDR3 is TGTGCCAGCAGTTCTCTCTACAGGGACTACACCTTC. It translates to CASSSLYRDYTF.

The count of this clone is one. This sequence joins TRBV4-1 and TRBJ1-5, with D maybe TRBD1 (5 bases). The CDR3 has 16 residues. V shed 3 bases and J shed 6 bases, with 18 bases lying between them. Looked up from germline, CDR1 is MGHRA and CDR2 is YSYEKL. The CDR3 protein is CASSQPFSQGFQPQHF. CDR3 bases: TGCGCCAGCAGCCAGCCCTTTTCCCAGGGATTTCAGCCCCAGCATTTT.

This clone was seen only a few times. The J gene is TRBJ2-7, the V gene TRBV27; 9 bases map to TRBD2. With 6 bases clipped from V and 6 bases from J, the junction kept 6 bases outside the gene matches. CDR3 length: 13 residues. CDR1 is MNHEY and CDR2 is SMNVEV in the germline V gene (reference sequence). The CDR3 reads CASRSSGSFEQYF. CDR3 coding DNA: TGTGCCAGCAGGAGTAGCGGGAGTTTCGAGCAGTACTTC.

The chain has TRBV14 and TRBJ1-2; the match to TRBD1 covers 10 bases. This CDR3 region has 16 residues. Trimming at V came to 4 bases and at J to 8 bases, leaving 13 bases not matched to a gene. In germline, CDR1 is SGHDN, CDR2 FVKESK. CDR3 protein: CASSPTLTGGTGGYTF. The DNA for the CDR3 is TGTGCCAGCAGCCCGACCTTGACAGGGGGCACGGGCGGCTACACCTTC.

The rearrangement joins TRBV3-1 (or the pseudogene TRBV3-2) to TRBJ2-7, with TRBD2 matching over 8 bases. The CDR3 loop spans 16 amino acids. The germline V gene has CDR1 LGHDT and CDR2 YNNKEL (reference sequence). V shed 4 bases, J shed 6 bases, and the junction held 14 bases outside the gene matches. The CDR3 region is CASSREAGTSLGEQYF. In nucleotides, the CDR3 is TGTGCCAGCAGCCGGGAAGCCGGGACTAGTCTTGGCGAGCAGTACTTC.

In this sample, this clone turned up a few times. The chain couples TRBV10-3 to TRBJ1-2; tentatively, D is TRBD1 (5 bases). Germline CDR1 is ENHRY and CDR2 is SYGVKD. V shed 3 bases and J shed 3 bases, with 17 bases lying between them. The CDR3 sequence is 16 residues long. The CDR3 sequence: CAISENPQPGHYGYTF. CDR3 in DNA: TGTGCCATCAGTGAAAACCCCCAGCCAGGGCACTATGGCTACACCTTC.

The rearrangement links TRBV11-3 to TRBJ1-2; 7 bases are shared with TRBD1. Trimming took 5 bases from V and 1 from J; bases not matched to a gene: 7. The CDR3 has 15 residues. Germline V gene lookup returns CDR1 SGHNT and CDR2 YENEEA. The CDR3: CASSPRDSFNYGYTF. Written as DNA, the CDR3 is TGTGCCAGCAGCCCCCGGGACAGCTTTAACTATGGCTACACCTTC.

The rearrangement uses TRBV5-1 and TRBJ2-7, with D possibly being TRBD1 (5 bases). Germline CDR1 is SGHRS and CDR2 is YFSETQ. V lost 1 base to trimming and J lost 3 bases, with 8 bases between them. The CDR3 contains 13 residues. This CDR3 reads CASSLPGNYEQYF. The CDR3 coding sequence is TGCGCCAGCAGCTTGCCAGGGAACTACGAGCAGTACTTC.

This sequence joins TRBV18 and TRBJ2-4; 10 bases line up with TRBD2. The CDR3 has 16 amino acids. J gave up 8 bases and V 1 base, and 8 bases lay outside the gene matches. Germline CDR1 is KGHSH and CDR2 is LQKENI. CDR3 nucleotides: TGTGCCAGCTCACCACTGTCTAGCGGGAGTATGGACATTCAGTACTTC. Its translation is CASSPLSSGSMDIQYF.

The V gene is TRBV11-2, the J gene TRBJ2-1; possible D gene TRBD1, 5 bases. Germline CDR1 is SGHAT and CDR2 is FQNNGV. The CDR3 sequence is 14 residues long. V lost 5 bases and J 4 bases, leaving 12 bases between the germline ends. The DNA of the CDR3 is TGTGCCAGCAGCCCATGGACATCTTACAATGAGCAGTTCTTC. This translates into CASSPWTSYNEQFF.

This clone occurred once. The V call is TRBV27, the J call TRBJ2-2; D is perhaps TRBD2 (6 bases). Germline values: CDR1 MNHEY, CDR2 SMNVEV (reference sequence). CDR3 length: 15 residues. Trimming removed 5 bases at V and 3 bases at J, with 13 bases between. The CDR3 DNA reads TGTGCCAGCAGTCCCCGCGGGATACACACCGGGGAGCTGTTTTTT. It yields the protein CASSPRGIHTGELFF.

The genes are TRBV28 and TRBJ2-3; D perhaps matches TRBD1 (6 bases). This CDR3 comprises 16 residues. V lost 1 base to trimming and J lost 2 bases, with 13 bases between them. Per germline, CDR1 MDHEN and CDR2 SYDVKM. In nucleotides, the CDR3 is TGTGCCAGCAGTTTATTTGTGGGGGCTGACACAGATACGCAGTATTTT. It codes for CASSLFVGADTDTQYF.

CDR3 protein: CATVPNNEQFF. CDR3 nucleotides: TGTGCCACTGTCCCTAACAATGAGCAGTTCTTC. The V gene is TRBV11-2, the J gene TRBJ2-1; D unclear. Per germline, CDR1 SGHAT and CDR2 FQNNGV. The CDR3 has 11 residues. V was trimmed by 10 bases and J by 5 bases, leaving 9 bases between them. Full variable domain (rest looked up from reference TRBV11-2 and TRBJ2-1): EAGVAQSPRYKIIEKRQSVAFWCNPISGHATLYWYQQILGQGPKLLIQFQNNGVVDDSQLPKDRFSAERLKGVDSTLKIQPAKLEDSAVYLCATVPNNEQFFGPGTRLTVL.

The chain is built from TRBV25-1 and TRBJ1-5, with a tentative D call TRBD1 (5 bases). Trimming took 3 bases from V and 7 from J, leaving 22 bases between them. Germline CDR1 is MGHDK and CDR2 is SYGVNS. The CDR3 contains 17 residues. CDR3 bases: TGTGCCAGCAGTGATCCGACGGCGTGTGGGGCCGTGCAGCCCCAGCATTTT. Translating it yields CASSDPTACGAVQPQHF. Complete variable domain (other parts from reference TRBV25-1 and TRBJ1-5): EADIYQTPRYLVIGTGKKITLECSQTMGHDKMYWYQQDPGMELHLIHYSYGVNSTEKGDLSSESTVSRIRTEHFPLTLESARPSHTSQYLCASSDPTACGAVQPQHFGDGTRLSIL.

The chain combines TRBV7-8 with TRBJ2-7; a possible D gene is TRBD2 (7 bases). Germline CDR1 SGHVS, CDR2 FQNEAQ. V lost 3 bases and J 3 bases, leaving 12 bases between the germline ends. The CDR3 covers 14 residues. This chain's CDR3 is CASSFGRGSYEQYF. Written as DNA, the CDR3 is TGTGCCAGCAGCTTTGGGAGGGGGAGCTACGAGCAGTACTTC.

V and J are TRBV6-1 and TRBJ1-2; tentatively, D is TRBD1 (6 bases). Trimming removed 2 bases at V and 7 bases at J, with 20 bases between. Looked up from germline, CDR1 is MNHNS and CDR2 is SASEGT. The CDR3 runs to 16 residues. CDR3 DNA sequence: TGTGCCAGCAGTGAAAGGGGCCTACGGGGGGCATTTGGCTACACCTTC. This encodes CASSERGLRGAFGYTF.

There are a few counts of this clone. The V call is TRBV19, the J call TRBJ2-5, with 7 bases matching TRBD1. The CDR3 runs to 15 residues. Germline lookup yields CDR1 LNHDA and CDR2 SQIVND (reference sequence). V trimming: 5 bases; J trimming: 5 bases; junction bases outside the gene matches: 11. The CDR3 DNA reads TGTGCCAGTAGTTTGGTAACAGGGGTGCGGGAGACCCAGTACTTC. Translation gives CASSLVTGVRETQYF.

J is TRBJ2-5 and V is TRBV29-1, with TRBD1 identical over 7 bases. The CDR3 is made up of 12 amino acids. CDR1 SQVTM and CDR2 ANQGSEA come from the germline V gene. V was pared by 6 bases and J by 3 bases, with 4 bases of the junction left unmatched. CDR3 sequence reads: CSVGTAKETQYF. DNA for the CDR3: TGCAGCGTCGGGACAGCAAAAGAGACCCAGTACTTC. The variable domain in full, completed from reference TRBV29-1 and TRBJ2-5, reads SAVISQKPSRDICQRGTSLTIQCQVDSQVTMMFWYRQQPGQSLTLIATANQGSEATYESGFVIDKFPISRPNLTFSTLTVSNMSPEDSSIYLCSVGTAKETQYFGPGTRLLVL.

This clone was detected a few times. CDR3 coding DNA: TGTGCCAGCAGATCCGCGGGGGGCACCGGGGAGCTGTTTTTT. Translation gives CASRSAGGTGELFF. The chain links TRBV7-3 to TRBJ2-2, with 8 bases matching TRBD2. The CDR3 runs 14 residues. Germline CDR1 SGHTA, CDR2 FQGTGA. With 6 bases clipped from V and 4 bases from J, the junction kept 4 bases outside the gene matches.